A single sample gave rise to the 14 T cell receptor beta chains below, sequenced in a study of yellow fever vaccine responses in identical twins. TCRdb processed the RT-PCR reads anew with MiXCR; each CDR3 protein has one entry. The table records 9,000 to 13,000 distinct CDR3 sequences, over 65% of them present only once. The sample was T cells from blood (PBMCs), unsorted or a sorted subset (not recorded which), taken before or after yellow fever vaccination (not recorded which). Receptor source: a woman aged 18-35 years who received the yellow fever vaccine.

The V call is TRBV4-2, the J call TRBJ1-4, with no clear D. Germline V gene sequence: CDR1 LGHNA, CDR2 YNFKEQ. This CDR3 has 15 amino acids. The V end lost 4 bases, the J end lost 5 bases, and 14 bases lay between the germline ends. The CDR3, as DNA: TGTGCCAGCAGCCGAATGTGGGCCTCGAATGAAAAACTGTTTTTT. As protein: CASSRMWASNEKLFF.

CDR3 DNA sequence: TGTGCCAGCAGCTCAAATTTTCGTTACGAGCAGTACTTC. It is translated as CASSSNFRYEQYF. The rearrangement joins TRBV11-1 to TRBJ2-7; D is uncertain. The CDR3 totals 13 residues. Looked up from germline, CDR1 is SGHAT and CDR2 is FQDESV (reference sequence). V dropped 4 bases and J dropped 4 bases, with 11 bases sitting between them.

The V gene is TRBV11-3, the J gene TRBJ2-7; no definite D call. Per the germline V gene, CDR1 is SGHNT and CDR2 is YENEEA. The CDR3 is 13 residues long. With 2 bases removed from V and 1 base from J, the gap between germline ends came to 6 bases. CDR3 in amino acids: CASSLQSSYEQYF. CDR3 nucleotide sequence: TGTGCCAGCAGCTTACAGTCATCCTACGAGCAGTACTTC.

This chain uses TRBV16 with TRBJ2-4, with 7 bases identical to TRBD1. The germline V gene encodes CDR1 KGHSY and CDR2 FQNENV. V lost 5 bases, J lost 2 bases, and 6 bases stayed unmatched. There are 15 residues in the CDR3. CDR3 nucleotide sequence: TGTGCCAGCAGCTCAGGGGACAGAACCAAAAACATTCAGTACTTC. Encoded protein: CASSSGDRTKNIQYF.

This clonotype appeared once. The CDR3 DNA sequence: TGTGCCAGCAGCTGGGGCGGGGTTAATGAGCAGTTCTTC. Translating gives CASSWGGVNEQFF. The chain has TRBV11-3 and TRBJ2-1, with D possibly matching TRBD2 (6 bases). CDR1 and CDR2 (germline): SGHNT, YENEEA. Trimming pared 4 bases from V and 7 bases from J, leaving 11 bases between. The CDR3 length is 13 residues.

The chain couples TRBV19 to TRBJ2-2; 9 positions agree with TRBD1. CDR1 is LNHDA, CDR2 SQIVND, per germline (reference sequence). The V segment lost 8 bases and the J segment 7 bases; nucleotides outside the gene matches: 5. CDR3 length equals 13 residues. The DNA for the CDR3 is TGTGCCAGTTCGGGACAGGGCCTCGGGGAGCTGTTTTTT. Protein: CASSGQGLGELFF.

The V call is TRBV18, the J call TRBJ2-3, with D unresolved. The germline V and J ends were trimmed by 3 bases and 4 bases, with 2 bases remaining between them. This CDR3 has 11 residues. The V gene's germline CDR1 is KGHSH and CDR2 LQKENI. Written as DNA, the CDR3 is TGTGCCAGCTCACCGGCAGATACGCAGTATTTT. Translation: CASSPADTQYF.

The chain recombines TRBV5-1 with TRBJ2-1; D may be TRBD2 (6 bases). Germline values: CDR1 SGHRS, CDR2 YFSETQ. Between the trimmed V and J ends, which lost 0 bases and 5 bases, there was a span of 12 bases. The CDR3 runs 15 residues. The CDR3 DNA follows: TGCGCCAGCAGCTTGGGGCTAGCGTTAGACAATGAGCAGTTCTTC. Amino acids: CASSLGLALDNEQFF.

This chain links TRBV2 with TRBJ2-1, with 9 bases that match TRBD2. CDR1 SNHLY and CDR2 FYNNEI come from the germline V gene. The CDR3 covers 15 residues. V lost 3 bases to trimming and J lost 4 bases; unmatched junction nucleotides: 4. The CDR3 sequence: CASSEGGRGYNEQFF. For the CDR3, the DNA is TGTGCCAGCAGTGAGGGCGGGAGGGGATACAATGAGCAGTTCTTC. The full variable domain, rest sourced from reference TRBV2 and TRBJ2-1, is EPEVTQTPSHQVTQMGQEVILRCVPISNHLYFYWYRQILGQKVEFLVSFYNNEISEKSEIFDDQFSVERPDGSNFTLKIRSTKLEDSAMYFCASSEGGRGYNEQFFGPGTRLTVL.

The chain links TRBV4-1 to TRBJ2-7; possible D gene TRBD2, 6 bases. The V gene lost 1 base and the J gene lost 4 bases, with 14 bases spanning the gap. The CDR3 length is 15 residues. Germline-derived CDR1 and CDR2 are MGHRA and YSYEKL. This CDR3 is CASSQGAPSVYEQYF. Here the CDR3 DNA reads TGCGCCAGCAGCCAAGGCGCGCCTAGCGTGTACGAGCAGTACTTC.

CDR3 amino acids: CSVRQGTYGYTF. DNA of the CDR3: TGCAGCGTTAGACAGGGGACCTATGGCTACACCTTC. The chain links TRBV29-1 to TRBJ1-2, with 8 bases aligning to TRBD1. The germline CDR1 and CDR2 sequences are SQVTM and ANQGSEA. With V trimmed by 5 bases and J by 4 bases, 3 bases remained unmatched. The CDR3 is 12 amino acids.

This clonotype was picked up a small number of times. The V call is TRBV12-3 or TRBV12-4, the J call TRBJ2-7; TRBD1 aligns across 8 bases. There are 13 residues in the CDR3. With 5 bases clipped from V and 5 bases from J, the junction kept 5 bases outside the gene matches. In DNA, the CDR3 is TGTGCCAGCAGTCAGGGGGCGCTTGACGAGCAGTACTTC. It is translated as CASSQGALDEQYF.

The V gene is TRBV20-1, the J gene TRBJ2-7, with 9 positions matching TRBD2. The CDR3 has 12 residues. The germline V gene encodes CDR1 DFQATT and CDR2 SNEGSKA (reference sequence). The V gene end was trimmed by 6 bases and the J gene end by 0 bases; junction bases not matched to a gene: 0. The CDR3 spells CSATSGSYEQYF. The CDR3 nucleotides read TGCAGTGCGACTAGCGGCTCCTACGAGCAGTACTTC.

The chain combines TRBV29-1 with TRBJ1-2, with TRBD1 matching 9 bases. The CDR3 is 12 amino acids. V lost 6 bases and J lost 4; bases outside the gene matches: 3. Germline-derived CDR1 and CDR2 are SQVTM and ANQGSEA. In DNA, the CDR3 is TGCAGCGTCTCGGGACAGGGCTATGGCTACACCTTC. Protein: CSVSGQGYGYTF. Combining the CDR3 with reference TRBV29-1 and TRBJ1-2 gives the whole variable domain SAVISQKPSRDICQRGTSLTIQCQVDSQVTMMFWYRQQPGQSLTLIATANQGSEATYESGFVIDKFPISRPNLTFSTLTVSNMSPEDSSIYLCSVSGQGYGYTFGSGTRLTVV.